These 31 T cell receptor beta chains came from one sample sequenced in a study of blood T cell repertoires in COVID-19. Profiled with immunoSEQ multiplex PCR; TCRdb holds only in-frame clones, not every one. Among about 190,000 clones, 84% were seen once, and the ten largest hold about 5.1%. Sequences were obtained from peripheral blood. The source of these receptors is a woman aged 70-85 years with active or convalescent COVID-19.

V and J are TRBV28 and TRBJ2-1, with D uncertain. The CDR3 is made up of 15 amino acids. With 4 bases removed from V and 9 bases from J, the gap between germline ends came to 19 bases. Germline V gives CDR1 MDHEN, CDR2 SYDVKM. The CDR3 DNA reads as TGTGCCAGCAGTTCGCAGGATCACCGGCTGAGTGAGCAGTTCTTC. It yields the protein CASSSQDHRLSEQFF.

The rearrangement joins TRBV27 to TRBJ2-7; no clear D gene. This CDR3 region has 15 residues. V lost 2 bases to trimming and J lost 4 bases, with 15 bases between them. CDR1 and CDR2 (germline): MNHEY, SMNVEV (reference sequence). DNA for the CDR3: TGTGCCAGCAGTTTAGTCGCCACCGGCGGATACGAGCAGTACTTC. This codes for CASSLVATGGYEQYF.

The chain recombines TRBV28 with TRBJ2-5, with 7 bases fitting TRBD1. This CDR3 comprises 14 residues. CDR1 and CDR2 (germline): MDHEN, SYDVKM. V shed 3 bases, J shed 1 base, and the junction held 2 bases outside the gene matches. CDR3: CASSFPGGQETQYF. The CDR3 coding sequence is TGTGCCAGCAGTTTCCCAGGGGGCCAAGAGACCCAGTACTTC.

The rearrangement uses TRBV29-1 and TRBJ2-2, with 13 bases matching TRBD2. CDR1 and CDR2 (germline): SQVTM, ANQGSEA. This CDR3 comprises 16 residues. V was pared by 4 bases and J by 1 base, with 3 bases of the junction left unmatched. The CDR3 DNA sequence: TGCAGCGTTGGAACTAGCGGGAGGGGGAACACCGGGGAGCTGTTTTTT. It encodes CSVGTSGRGNTGELFF.

The chain joins TRBV4-1 to TRBJ2-1, with a possible D match to TRBD1 (5 bases). CDR3 length: 15 residues. The germline V gene encodes CDR1 MGHRA and CDR2 YSYEKL. Between the trimmed V and J ends, which lost 2 bases and 7 bases, there was a span of 15 bases. This CDR3 is CASSQLGALENEQFF. For the CDR3, the DNA is TGCGCCAGCAGCCAACTAGGGGCATTGGAGAATGAGCAGTTCTTC.

This chain links TRBV9 with TRBJ2-7, with D maybe TRBD2 (6 bases). CDR1 and CDR2 (germline): SGDLS, YYNGEE. CDR3 length: 14 amino acids. Trimming took 0 bases from V and 1 from J, leaving 8 bases between them. The CDR3 sequence is CASSVAGTSYEQYF. The CDR3 nucleotides are TGTGCCAGCAGCGTAGCTGGGACTTCCTACGAGCAGTACTTC.

This chain joins TRBV6-6 and TRBJ2-7; 7 bases map to TRBD2. After removal of 2 bases from V and 2 bases from J, the junction contained 3 bases not matched to a gene. The CDR3 has 14 amino acids. The germline gives CDR1 MNHNY, CDR2 SVGAGI (reference sequence). The CDR3 protein is CASSYGGGTYEQYF. For the CDR3, the DNA is TGTGCCAGCAGTTACGGGGGGGGGACCTACGAGCAGTACTTC.

This clone came up once. The J gene is TRBJ2-1, the V gene TRBV6-6; 12 positions agree with TRBD2. The J segment lost 0 bases and the V segment lost 5 bases, leaving 5 bases of the junction unmatched. Germline CDR1 and CDR2: MNHNY and SVGAGI (reference sequence). This CDR3 comprises 17 residues. The CDR3 is CASSPPGLAGSYNEQFF. CDR3 nucleotide sequence: TGTGCCAGCAGTCCCCCGGGACTAGCGGGCTCCTACAATGAGCAGTTCTTC.

This clone was counted a few times. The chain couples TRBV14 to TRBJ2-7; the match to TRBD1 covers 9 bases. J lost 6 bases, V lost 4 bases, and 16 bases had no gene match. Germline CDR1 reads SGHDN; CDR2 reads FVKESK. The CDR3 has 17 residues. CDR3 sequence (DNA): TGTGCCAGCAGCCGACTAAGAGAGGCGGACAGGGGCTCCGAGCAGTACTTC. As protein: CASSRLREADRGSEQYF.

This clone was seen only a few times. The CDR3 DNA sequence: TGTGCCACTTCCGGGACAGGGGGCAATGAGCAGTTCTTC. Its translation: CATSGTGGNEQFF. The chain joins TRBV19 to TRBJ2-1, with TRBD1 identical over 11 bases. The CDR3 covers 13 residues. The V gene end was trimmed by 10 bases and the J gene end by 6 bases; junction bases not matched to a gene: 5. Per germline, CDR1 LNHDA and CDR2 SQIVND (reference sequence).

The chain joins TRBV2 to TRBJ2-5, with 8 bases matching TRBD2. Unmatched junction bases numbered 3, after V lost 4 bases and J lost 5 bases. Per germline, CDR1 SNHLY and CDR2 FYNNEI. The CDR3 contains 13 residues. CDR3 sequence (DNA): TGTGCCAGCAGTGTAACGGGAGGGGAGACCCAGTACTTC. Translated, it gives CASSVTGGETQYF. The full variable domain, rest sourced from reference TRBV2 and TRBJ2-5, is EPEVTQTPSHQVTQMGQEVILRCVPISNHLYFYWYRQILGQKVEFLVSFYNNEISEKSEIFDDQFSVERPDGSNFTLKIRSTKLEDSAMYFCASSVTGGETQYFGPGTRLLVL.

A single count supports this clone. The V gene is TRBV29-1, the J gene TRBJ2-3; 7 bases map to TRBD2. The germline gives CDR1 SQVTM, CDR2 ANQGSEA. This CDR3 comprises 12 residues. The ends lost 7 bases at V and 4 bases at J; junction bases unmatched: 5. DNA of the CDR3: TGCAGCGGGGTGGGGAGGGCAGATACGCAGTATTTT. Its translation is CSGVGRADTQYF.

The chain carries TRBV7-9 and TRBJ2-1; D is perhaps TRBD2 (5 bases). This CDR3 is built from 14 residues. CDR1 is SEHNR, CDR2 FQNEAQ, per germline (reference sequence). V was shortened by 1 base and J by 7 bases, with 11 bases between the two germline ends. The CDR3 reads CASSLDLPGNEQFF. For the CDR3, the DNA is TGTGCCAGCAGCTTAGATCTGCCGGGGAATGAGCAGTTCTTC.

This clone was seen a handful of times. This chain uses TRBV29-1 with TRBJ1-2, with D possibly being TRBD1 (6 bases). The germline V gene encodes CDR1 SQVTM and CDR2 ANQGSEA. V was cut by 6 bases and J by 8 bases, with 19 bases left in between. The CDR3 is 13 amino acids. CDR3 loop: CSVAGTKAEGYTF. The CDR3 DNA reads as TGCAGCGTAGCTGGGACAAAGGCTGAGGGCTACACCTTC.

The V call is TRBV3-1 (or the pseudogene TRBV3-2), the J call TRBJ2-1; D might be TRBD2 (6 bases). V was pared by 1 base and J by 0 bases, with 16 bases between. CDR1 is LGHDT and CDR2 is YNNKEL in the germline V gene (reference sequence). This CDR3 has 18 residues. The CDR3 DNA is TGTGCCAGCAGCCAAGCAGTTCTAGCGCAAAGCTCCTACAATGAGCAGTTCTTC. Amino acids: CASSQAVLAQSSYNEQFF.

This clone was observed a few times. The chain is built from TRBV6-6 and TRBJ2-7, with D tentatively TRBD1 (6 bases). Germline V gene sequence: CDR1 MNHNY, CDR2 SVGAGI (reference sequence). The CDR3 runs 14 residues. The ends were cut back, 5 bases at V and 5 bases at J, with 16 bases in the middle. This chain's CDR3 is CASSGGRGWDEQYF. In nucleotides, the CDR3 is TGTGCCAGCAGTGGTGGAAGGGGGTGGGACGAGCAGTACTTC.

The chain is built from TRBV21-1 and TRBJ2-5; the table's D call of TRBD2 was not tested on the DNA. TRBV21-1 corresponds to a pseudogene. The CDR3 totals 18 residues. CDR3 loop: CASSKEITSGRNGETQYF. The CDR3 region has the DNA TGTGCCAGCAGCAAAGAAATCACTAGCGGGAGAAATGGGGAGACCCAGTACTTC.

This clone was found once. The chain carries TRBV7-9 and TRBJ2-3; 8 bases fit TRBD1. The V segment lost 5 bases and the J segment 2 bases; nucleotides outside the gene matches: 9. Germline CDR1 SEHNR, CDR2 FQNEAQ (reference sequence). The CDR3 is 16 residues long. The CDR3 DNA sequence: TGTGCCAGCAGCATGCGGCAGGGGGCCGTCACAGATACGCAGTATTTT. This codes for CASSMRQGAVTDTQYF.

This rearrangement joins TRBV7-9 to TRBJ2-2, with unresolved D. Germline values: CDR1 SEHNR, CDR2 FQNEAQ (reference sequence). This CDR3 comprises 14 residues. The V end was cut by 0 bases, the J end by 2 bases, with 4 bases between. CDR3 sequence (DNA): TGTGCCAGCAGCTTAGCCACAAACACCGGGGAGCTGTTTTTT. This translates into CASSLATNTGELFF.

The J gene is TRBJ2-7, the V gene TRBV5-4; D is ambiguous. CDR1 SGHNT and CDR2 YYREEE come from the germline V gene (reference sequence). The CDR3 covers 15 residues. Trimming pared 4 bases from V and 3 bases from J, leaving 17 bases between. This chain's CDR3 is CASSAGRVEIYEQYF. CDR3 sequence (DNA): TGTGCCAGCAGCGCTGGCCGGGTTGAGATCTACGAGCAGTACTTC.

The chain carries TRBV20-1 and TRBJ1-1; maybe TRBD1 (5 bases). Germline-derived CDR1 and CDR2 are DFQATT and SNEGSKA (reference sequence). The V gene lost 4 bases and the J gene lost 4 bases, with 7 bases spanning the gap. CDR3 length: 11 residues. The CDR3 coding sequence is TGCAGTGCTATCAGGGTCACTGAAGCTTTCTTT. It translates to CSAIRVTEAFF.

V is TRBV19 and J is TRBJ1-3, with TRBD1 identical over 7 bases. This CDR3 is 13 amino acids long. V shed 6 bases and J 2 bases; nucleotides not matched to a gene: 1. Germline V lookup: CDR1 LNHDA, CDR2 SQIVND (reference sequence). The CDR3 here is CASSTGAGNTIYF. DNA for the CDR3: TGTGCCAGTAGCACAGGGGCTGGAAACACCATATATTTT. The complete variable domain, with remaining parts taken from reference TRBV19 and TRBJ1-3, reads DGGITQSPKYLFRKEGQNVTLSCEQNLNHDAMYWYRQDPGQGLRLIYYSQIVNDFQKGDIAEGYSVSREKKESFPLTVTSAQKNPTAFYLCASSTGAGNTIYFGEGSWLTVV.

The J gene is TRBJ2-1, the V gene TRBV6-5, with TRBD1 identical over 7 bases. CDR1 and CDR2 (germline): MNHEY, SVGAGI. The CDR3 is made up of 13 amino acids. V was clipped by 7 bases and J by 6 bases; unmatched bases: 6. DNA of the CDR3: TGTGCCAGCAAACGCGACAGGGTCAATGAGCAGTTCTTC. Protein product: CASKRDRVNEQFF.

This chain connects TRBV6-5 to TRBJ1-2; the match to TRBD1 covers 8 bases. CDR1 is MNHEY, CDR2 SVGAGI, per germline. V dropped 8 bases and J dropped 14; count of bases not matched to a gene: 10. This CDR3 has 11 amino acids. The CDR3: CASGGDRGHTF. The CDR3 nucleotides read TGTGCCAGCGGGGGCGACAGGGGCCATACCTTC.

In this sample, this clone turned up once. This chain links TRBV5-1 with TRBJ1-1, with D hard to call. Deletions cut 3 bases from V and 0 bases from J, with 9 bases between. This CDR3 has 14 amino acids. Germline values: CDR1 SGHRS, CDR2 YFSETQ. CDR3: CASSSGLLNTEAFF. The CDR3 DNA reads as TGCGCCAGCAGCTCCGGACTGCTGAACACTGAAGCTTTCTTT.

The chain uses TRBV4-1 and TRBJ2-3, with TRBD2 identical over 8 bases. With 6 bases clipped from V and 6 bases from J, the junction kept 11 bases outside the gene matches. Germline V gene data show CDR1 as MGHRA and CDR2 as YSYEKL. This CDR3 is 15 amino acids long. This CDR3 reads CASSYSGTEMDTQYF. In DNA, the CDR3 is TGCGCCAGCAGTTATAGCGGGACGGAAATGGATACGCAGTATTTT.

The V gene is TRBV27, the J gene TRBJ2-7, with 8 bases matching TRBD1. J gave up 3 bases and V 0 bases, and 16 bases lay outside the gene matches. The CDR3 totals 19 residues. Germline CDR1 and CDR2: MNHEY and SMNVEV (reference sequence). CDR3 sequence: CASSLSGRGHLRDSYEQYF. The CDR3 bases are TGTGCCAGCAGTTTATCGGGCAGGGGGCATTTAAGGGATAGCTACGAGCAGTACTTC.

V usage is TRBV7-3 and J usage is TRBJ2-2, with D tentatively TRBD2 (6 bases). Germline CDR1 and CDR2: SGHTA and FQGTGA. Trimming shortened V by 1 base and J by 4 bases, and 19 bases separated the two germline ends. This CDR3 comprises 18 residues. CDR3 sequence (DNA): TGTGCCAGCAGCTTAAAGCCTAGCGTTCTGGAGGGCACCGGGGAGCTGTTTTTT. Amino acids: CASSLKPSVLEGTGELFF.

V is TRBV7-6 and J is TRBJ2-1; 12 bases map to TRBD2. The J segment lost 6 bases and the V segment lost 5 bases, leaving 8 bases of the junction unmatched. Germline values: CDR1 SGHVS, CDR2 FNYEAQ. CDR3 size: 16 residues. The CDR3 nucleotides read TGTGCCAGCAGCGGGGTCCTAGCGGGAGGGCGCAATGAGCAGTTCTTC. This encodes CASSGVLAGGRNEQFF.

The gene calls are TRBV5-1 and TRBJ2-3; 13 bases are shared with TRBD2. The CDR3 length is 17 residues. In germline, CDR1 is SGHRS, CDR2 YFSETQ. Trimming at V came to 5 bases and at J to 4 bases, leaving 10 bases not matched to a gene. Here the CDR3 DNA reads TGCGCCAGCAGGTCAGGAACACTAGCGGGAGGGCCAGATACGCAGTATTTT. Translation gives CASRSGTLAGGPDTQYF. Drawing the rest from reference TRBV5-1 and TRBJ2-3, the complete variable domain is KAGVTQTPRYLIKTRGQQVTLSCSPISGHRSVSWYQQTPGQGLQFLFEYFSETQRNKGNFPGRFSGRQFSNSRSEMNVSTLELGDSALYLCASRSGTLAGGPDTQYFGPGTRLTVL.

This chain connects TRBV10-1 to TRBJ2-7, with TRBD1 identical over 7 bases. The CDR3 spans 14 residues. V was clipped by 6 bases and J by 3 bases; unmatched bases: 8. In germline, CDR1 is WNHNN, CDR2 SYGVQD (reference sequence). The DNA of the CDR3 is TGCGCCAGCAGAGGGACAGCTCCTAACTACGAGCAGTACTTC. Protein: CASRGTAPNYEQYF.